These 10 T cell receptor beta chains originate from one sample sequenced in a study of blood T cell repertoires in COVID-19. Generated by immunoSEQ multiplex PCR, the TCRdb table keeps only in-frame clones and is missing some. The sample consists of fewer than 250,000 clones, roughly four fifths of them appearing once. Sequencing was done on a sample of PBMCs or T cells enriched from blood (not recorded which). These TCRs come from a woman in her fifties or sixties who had been exposed to COVID-19.

This chain joins TRBV5-5 and TRBJ1-1; D gene ambiguous. The CDR3 runs 14 residues. V shed 2 bases and J shed 5 bases, with 13 bases lying between them. Germline V lookup: CDR1 SGHKS, CDR2 YYEKEE (reference sequence). CDR3 region: CASSFWLAGTEAFF. Written as DNA, the CDR3 is TGTGCCAGCAGCTTTTGGCTAGCGGGGACTGAAGCTTTCTTT.

CDR3: CASSIRGHNYGYTF. The CDR3 region has the DNA TGTGCCAGTAGTATAAGGGGACATAACTATGGCTACACCTTC. The chain carries TRBV19 and TRBJ1-2, with a tentative D call TRBD1 (6 bases). The V gene lost 2 bases and the J gene lost 1 base, with 8 bases spanning the gap. CDR3 size: 14 residues. Germline assignment: CDR1 LNHDA and CDR2 SQIVND (reference sequence).

The chain links TRBV6-2 or TRBV6-3 to TRBJ2-7; D ambiguous. V dropped 2 bases and J dropped 3 bases, with 14 bases sitting between them. CDR1 and CDR2 (germline): MNHEY, SVGEGT. This CDR3 spans 15 amino acids. CDR3 in amino acids: CASSYHMLRYYEQYF. CDR3 coding DNA: TGTGCCAGCAGTTACCATATGTTGCGCTACTACGAGCAGTACTTC.

The chain has TRBV6-2 or TRBV6-3 and TRBJ2-5; 12 nucleotides line up with TRBD2. Looked up from germline, CDR1 is MNHEY and CDR2 is SVGEGT. V lost 6 bases, J lost 4 bases, and 9 bases stayed unmatched. The CDR3 contains 16 residues. As DNA, the CDR3 is TGTGCCAGCAGCCGTGGACTAGCGGGGTTCGGAGAGACCCAGTACTTC. Protein product: CASSRGLAGFGETQYF.

The rearrangement uses TRBV7-2 and TRBJ2-7; D is ambiguous. V gave up 3 bases and J gave up 2 bases, with 20 bases separating them. The V gene's germline CDR1 is SGHTA and CDR2 FQGNSA. This CDR3 contains 17 residues. The CDR3 sequence is CASSLTTAPQAPYEQYF. For the CDR3, the DNA is TGTGCCAGCAGCTTGACAACAGCCCCTCAAGCTCCCTACGAGCAGTACTTC.

The V call is TRBV2, the J call TRBJ1-2; 7 positions match TRBD1. The CDR3 has 14 residues. V dropped 3 bases and J dropped 4; count of bases not matched to a gene: 5. Germline CDR1 SNHLY, CDR2 FYNNEI. CDR3 DNA sequence: TGTGCCAGCAGTGATGAGGGGGCCGGCTATGGCTACACCTTC. This translates into CASSDEGAGYGYTF.

The CDR3 nucleotides are TGTGCCAGCAGTCTTGGACAGGGGTATCAGCCCCAGCATTTT. Amino acid sequence: CASSLGQGYQPQHF. The chain recombines TRBV6-5 with TRBJ1-5, with TRBD1 matching over 9 bases. This CDR3 is built from 14 residues. The germline gives CDR1 MNHEY, CDR2 SVGAGI. With 5 bases clipped from V and 5 bases from J, the junction kept 4 bases outside the gene matches.

The rearrangement joins TRBV6-2 or TRBV6-3 to TRBJ1-3; D is undetermined. The germline gives CDR1 MNHEY, CDR2 SVGEGT. The V and J ends lost 0 bases and 0 bases respectively, with 9 bases between them. This CDR3 is built from 16 residues. The CDR3 is CASSYSPASSGNTIYF. The DNA for the CDR3 is TGTGCCAGCAGTTACTCACCGGCTAGCTCTGGAAACACCATATATTTT.

In its sample, this clone was seen a few times. The V gene is TRBV5-6, the J gene TRBJ2-7; 9 nucleotides agree with TRBD1. This CDR3 is 16 amino acids long. The germline V gene has CDR1 SGHDT and CDR2 YYEEEE. With V trimmed by 1 base and J by 6 bases, 11 bases remained unmatched. This CDR3 is CASSLRTGVRSSEQYF. In DNA, the CDR3 is TGTGCCAGCAGCTTGAGGACAGGGGTCCGTAGTAGCGAGCAGTACTTC.

The sample holds a few counts of this clone. The rearrangement links TRBV4-1 to TRBJ2-7; a possible D gene is TRBD1 (6 bases). V was trimmed by 0 bases and J by 2 bases, leaving 14 bases between them. CDR1 is MGHRA and CDR2 is YSYEKL in the germline V gene. The CDR3 is 16 residues long. The CDR3, as DNA: TGCGCCAGCAGCCAAGATCGGACAGCGTATCCCTACGAGCAGTACTTC. It encodes CASSQDRTAYPYEQYF.